The T cell receptor beta chain under discussion was sequenced for a study of blood T cell repertoires in COVID-19. In the study overall: Sites across the United States, Italy and Spain contributed samples from acute and convalescent COVID-19.

Some clones are missing from TCRdb's copy, which holds only in-frame ones; the method was immunoSEQ multiplex PCR. Of hundreds of thousands of clones listed, around 89% are singletons. Remarks on this clone: The same CDR3 also results from other DNA sequences found in this sample.

Per germline, CDR1 MNHEY and CDR2 SVGEGT. The CDR3 sequence is 12 residues long. V lost 6 bases, J lost 4 bases, and 3 bases stayed unmatched. The chain recombines TRBV6-2 or TRBV6-3 with TRBJ2-7; 7 bases fit TRBD1. This TCR was recovered from a woman aged 50 to 65 with COVID-19, enrolled during active disease. Sequencing was carried out using peripheral blood. As DNA, the CDR3 is TGTGCCAGCAGCGGGACAGTGTACGAGCAGTACTTC. Its translation: CASSGTVYEQYF.